These 18 T cell receptor beta chains share one sample of origin, sequenced in a study of blood T cells in healthy people across ages. Alongside a J-beta primer mix, a sample-barcoded 5' primer served in a second PCR lasting about 7 to 11 cycles. Each CDR3 protein is one row after TCRdb ran MiXCR on the 5' RACE reads. The profile shows 450,000 to 650,000 distinct CDR3 sequences, nearly 25% of them singletons. Another study also made use of these data, one on T cells of mothers and their children.

Material: blood. The receptors derive from a boy younger than 18 in good health.

This clonotype was detected a few times. This chain connects TRBV6-1 to TRBJ2-7, with 12 bases fitting TRBD1. The CDR3 is made up of 14 amino acids. Trimming took 5 bases from V and 9 from J; bases not matched to a gene: 8. The germline V gene has CDR1 MNHNS and CDR2 SASEGT. CDR3 DNA sequence: TGTGCCAGCAGTCCCGGGACAGGGGGCTTTCGGCAGTACTTC. Its protein product is CASSPGTGGFRQYF.

The chain couples TRBV11-2 to TRBJ2-5; 7 bases are shared with TRBD2. This CDR3 is 16 amino acids long. Germline trimming cut 2 bases from V and 0 bases from J; bases unmatched to any gene: 6. In germline, CDR1 is SGHAT, CDR2 FQNNGV. The CDR3 DNA reads TGTGCCAGCAGCTTAATCAGGCTAGCGGACCAAGAGACCCAGTACTTC. Translated: CASSLIRLADQETQYF. The entire variable domain, with the rest obtained from reference TRBV11-2 and TRBJ2-5, is as follows: EAGVAQSPRYKIIEKRQSVAFWCNPISGHATLYWYQQILGQGPKLLIQFQNNGVVDDSQLPKDRFSAERLKGVDSTLKIQPAKLEDSAVYLCASSLIRLADQETQYFGPGTRLLVL.

Details on this clonotype: At one boundary the junction diverges from the germline segment, which might be a read error. The rearrangement uses TRBV7-9 and TRBJ2-1; 7 nucleotides align to TRBD1. CDR1 is SEHNR, CDR2 FQNEAQ, per germline (reference sequence). The CDR3 runs 16 residues. CDR3 nucleotide sequence: TGTGCCAGCAGCTTAACAGGGGTCCCCCCCTACAATGAGCTGTTCTTC. This codes for CASSLTGVPPYNELFF.

The chain joins TRBV6-7 to TRBJ2-1; D gene uncertain. TRBV6-7 is an open reading frame, and its role is uncertain. Trimming removed 6 bases at V and 1 base at J, with 13 bases between. There are 15 residues in the CDR3. The CDR3 sequence: CASSLDRNSYNEQFF. The DNA of the CDR3 is TGTGCCAGCAGCCTTGATCGAAATTCCTACAATGAGCAGTTCTTC.

The chain carries TRBV29-1 and TRBJ2-3, with D perhaps matching TRBD1 or TRBD2 (5 bases each). V was shortened by 8 bases and J by 5 bases, with 20 bases between the two germline ends. The CDR3 totals 14 residues. Per the germline V gene, CDR1 is SQVTM and CDR2 is ANQGSEA. The chain's CDR3 is CSIDPALGGDTQYF. The CDR3 bases are TGCAGCATAGACCCGGCCCTTGGGGGAGATACGCAGTATTTT.

This clonotype was found a few times. This chain joins TRBV20-1 and TRBJ1-1; tentative D call: TRBD1 (5 bases). Germline V gives CDR1 DFQATT, CDR2 SNEGSKA (reference sequence). This CDR3 is 13 amino acids long. V was clipped by 4 bases and J by 2 bases, with 11 bases between them. This CDR3 is CSATTVGNTEAFF. CDR3 coding DNA: TGCAGTGCTACGACAGTGGGTAACACTGAAGCTTTCTTT.

The V and J genes are TRBV4-3 and TRBJ2-5; D not resolved. The end of the DNA is better explained by TRBJ2-1, so the J call may be wrong. Germline CDR1 and CDR2: LGHNA and YSLEER. This CDR3 is 13 amino acids long. Written as DNA, the CDR3 is TGCGCCAGCAGCCAAGTCTCCCGAAGTGAGCAGTTCTTC. Residues: CASSQVSRSEQFF.

This clonotype was counted between two and nine times. The chain employs TRBV4-3 and TRBJ1-4; D not resolved. The V end lost 0 bases, the J end lost 10 bases, and 12 bases lay between the germline ends. Germline CDR1 and CDR2: LGHNA and YSLEER. The length of the CDR3 is 14 residues. The CDR3: CASSQDKAPLKLFF. For the CDR3, the DNA is TGCGCCAGCAGCCAAGATAAGGCGCCCCTAAAACTGTTTTTT.

This clonotype was counted a few times. The V call is TRBV9, the J call TRBJ2-5; perhaps TRBD1 as D (7 bases). TRBJ2-1 matches the DNA end more closely, so the J call is doubtful. Germline V gene sequence: CDR1 SGDLS, CDR2 YYNGEE. This CDR3 has 16 amino acids. CDR3 region: CASSSQGGGPYNEQFF. CDR3 nucleotide sequence: TGTGCCAGCAGCTCCCAGGGGGGCGGGCCGTACAATGAGCAGTTCTTC.

This clonotype occurred many times. The chain uses TRBV29-1 and TRBJ2-5; 10 bases match TRBD2. Germline V gene sequence: CDR1 SQVTM, CDR2 ANQGSEA. CDR3 length equals 18 residues. The trim removed 5 bases at V and 2 bases at J, leaving 17 bases unmatched. The CDR3 region is CSVWEVGLAGVEQETQYF. CDR3 coding DNA: TGCAGCGTTTGGGAGGTGGGCCTAGCGGGAGTGGAGCAAGAGACCCAGTACTTC.

The rearrangement links TRBV29-1 to TRBJ1-3; D is unclear. CDR3 length: 11 amino acids. Germline loops: CDR1 SQVTM, CDR2 ANQGSEA. The germline V and J ends were trimmed by 7 bases and 3 bases, with 7 bases remaining between them. CDR3 sequence (DNA): TGCAGCGCCGGAAATGGAAACACCATATATTTT. It specifies CSAGNGNTIYF.

This clonotype was seen more than once but under ten times. The V and J genes are TRBV5-1 and TRBJ2-6; D may correspond to TRBD1 or TRBD2 (5 bases each). Germline values: CDR1 SGHRS, CDR2 YFSETQ. The germline V and J ends were trimmed by 4 bases and 0 bases, with 14 bases remaining between them. CDR3 length equals 17 residues. The CDR3 coding sequence is TGCGCCAGCAGCCTACCGGGACGGAGCTCTGGGGCCAACGTCCTGACTTTC. This translates into CASSLPGRSSGANVLTF.

V is TRBV12-3 or TRBV12-4 and J is TRBJ2-5; D gene unclear. The CDR3 is 14 residues long. Trimming shortened V by 8 bases and J by 1 base, and 14 bases separated the two germline ends. The CDR3 reads CASGQWQSQETQYF. In nucleotides, the CDR3 is TGTGCCAGCGGCCAATGGCAGAGCCAAGAGACCCAGTACTTC.

The rearrangement links TRBV28 to TRBJ2-7; possible D gene TRBD1, 6 bases. The length of the CDR3 is 13 residues. Germline lookup yields CDR1 MDHEN and CDR2 SYDVKM. The V gene lost 5 bases and the J gene lost 0 bases, with 8 bases spanning the gap. The DNA of the CDR3 is TGTGCCAGCAGTACAGGGACCTCCTACGAGCAGTACTTC. Its protein is CASSTGTSYEQYF. The variable domain in full, with the rest retrieved from reference TRBV28 and TRBJ2-7, is DVKVTQSSRYLVKRTGEKVFLECVQDMDHENMFWYRQDPGLGLRLIYFSYDVKMKEKGDIPEGYSVSREKKERFSLILESASTNQTSMYLCASSTGTSYEQYFGPGTRLTVT.

This clonotype was seen many times. The V gene is TRBV27, the J gene TRBJ1-1; a possible D gene is TRBD1 (6 bases). V lost 5 bases, J lost 1 base, and 11 bases lay in between. Germline-derived CDR1 and CDR2 are MNHEY and SMNVEV (reference sequence). The CDR3 runs 14 residues. The CDR3 here is CASSPGTPNTEAFF. In DNA, the CDR3 is TGTGCCAGCAGTCCCGGGACACCGAACACTGAAGCTTTCTTT.

This clonotype occurred a few times. V is TRBV7-8 and J is TRBJ1-2, with TRBD1 identical over 7 bases. Germline V gene lookup returns CDR1 SGHVS and CDR2 FQNEAQ. The CDR3 is 15 amino acids. The trim removed 3 bases at V and 8 bases at J, leaving 12 bases unmatched. The CDR3 here is CASSFSGQTTEGYTF. As DNA, the CDR3 is TGTGCCAGCAGCTTTTCGGGACAGACTACTGAGGGCTACACCTTC.

This clonotype was seen ten or more times. This chain uses TRBV28 with TRBJ2-5; D gene unclear. The J call may be faulty, since TRBJ2-1 better matches the DNA end. Germline V lookup: CDR1 MDHEN, CDR2 SYDVKM. The CDR3 sequence is 13 residues long. The CDR3 protein is CASMTWPSNEQFF. The DNA of the CDR3 is TGTGCCAGCATGACCTGGCCTAGCAATGAGCAGTTCTTC.

The chain employs TRBV12-3 or TRBV12-4 and TRBJ1-5, with 7 positions matching TRBD1. V lost 6 bases to trimming and J lost 6 bases; unmatched junction nucleotides: 8. The CDR3 totals 14 residues. The CDR3 protein is CASSGQVDGQPQHF. CDR3 coding DNA: TGTGCCAGCAGCGGACAGGTGGACGGTCAGCCCCAGCATTTT.